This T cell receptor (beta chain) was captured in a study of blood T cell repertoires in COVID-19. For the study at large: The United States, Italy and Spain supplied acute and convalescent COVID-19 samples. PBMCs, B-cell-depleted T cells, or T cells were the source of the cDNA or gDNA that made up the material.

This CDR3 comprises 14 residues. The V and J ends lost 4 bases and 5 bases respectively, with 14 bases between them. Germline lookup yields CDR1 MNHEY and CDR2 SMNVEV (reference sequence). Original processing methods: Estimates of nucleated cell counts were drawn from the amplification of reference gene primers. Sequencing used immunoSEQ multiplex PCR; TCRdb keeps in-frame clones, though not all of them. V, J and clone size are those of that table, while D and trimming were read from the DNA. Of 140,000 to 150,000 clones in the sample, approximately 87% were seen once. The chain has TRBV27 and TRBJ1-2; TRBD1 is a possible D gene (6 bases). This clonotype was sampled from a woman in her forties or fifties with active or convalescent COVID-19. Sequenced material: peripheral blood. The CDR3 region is CASSSRTVQYGYTF. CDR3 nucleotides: TGTGCCAGCAGTTCCCGGACAGTTCAGTATGGCTACACCTTC.